This TCR beta chain was found in a study of regulatory T cells in long-lasting Graves disease. The study, taken as a whole, reports: With persistent disease, TRBV28, TRBJ1-2 and TRBJ2-5 were the favored segments.

From germline, CDR1 is MGHRA and CDR2 YSYEKL. This CDR3 has 14 amino acids. Trimming removed 3 bases at V and 7 bases at J, with 15 bases between. Through Arm-PCR of CDR3 regions and iRepertoire HTBI primers, TCR beta libraries were built. In the authors' methods: Around 59 TRBV and roughly 15 TRBJ segments were identified across samples. One entry per CDR3 protein results from TCRdb running MiXCR on the multiplex PCR reads. TCRdb, not the original authors, processed these V and J calls. The repertoire holds roughly 400,000 distinct CDR3 sequences, around 20% seen once, with approximately 15% in the top ten. Specified time point: persistent/refractory GD, antithyroid drugs over 5 years with positive TRAb. PBMC RNA was the source of the TCR library. Concerning this clonotype itself: What it binds is unknown.

The material was peripheral blood mononuclear cells (PBMCs), obtained when the disease was refractory, from a patient treated with antithyroid drugs. The chain uses TRBV4-1 and TRBJ1-1; D is unclear. The receptor's source is a female donor with Graves disease. CDR3 sequence reads: CASSHGGSRNEAFF. The CDR3 DNA reads as TGCGCCAGCAGCCATGGTGGCAGCAGGAATGAAGCTTTCTTT.